This is a list of T cell receptor beta chains from one sample in a study of blood T cells in healthy people across ages. One entry per CDR3 protein, called by TCRdb with MiXCR from the 5' RACE reads. The repertoire holds hundreds of thousands of distinct CDR3 sequences, with 60% to 80% as singletons. Sequences were obtained from blood. These receptors were collected from a man aged 30-40 years in good health. The CDR3 runs from the conserved cysteine through the conserved F or W. A D gene is named only where the DNA matches it firmly. The size of a clone is reported for some rows only, either as once, few or many, or as a class for expanded clones.

-	TRBV6-5	-	TRBJ1-2	CTSSYGGDTNYGYTF	TGTACCAGCAGTTACGGTGGGGATACTAACTATGGCTACACCTTC
-	TRBV29-1	-	TRBJ1-2	CSAREGTNYGYTF	TGCAGCGCCCGAGAGGGGACGAACTATGGCTACACCTTC
-	TRBV20-1	TRBD2	TRBJ2-5	CSARDPTSGEETQYF	TGCAGTGCTAGAGATCCAACTAGCGGGGAAGAGACCCAGTACTTC
-	TRBV20-1	TRBD1	TRBJ2-5	CSAVPGQGARETQYF	TGCAGTGCCGTTCCGGGACAGGGGGCCCGGGAGACCCAGTACTTC
-	TRBV20-1	-	TRBJ2-6	CSALRSGYSGANVLTF	TGCAGTGCCTTACGGTCAGGGTACTCTGGGGCCAACGTCCTGACTTTC
-	TRBV28	TRBD2	TRBJ2-1	CASSLRGGAYNEQFF	TGTGCCAGCAGTTTACGCGGGGGGGCCTACAATGAGCAGTTCTTC
few	TRBV4-3	-	TRBJ2-3	CASSQERREQGDFHTQYF	TGCGCCAGCAGCCAAGAACGTCGGGAACAGGGAGACTTCCATACGCAGTATTTT
once	TRBV7-6	-	TRBJ2-1	CASSLRPPGIQFSYNEQFF	TGTGCCAGCAGCTTACGCCCCCCGGGGATTCAATTTTCCTACAATGAGCAGTTCTTC
-	TRBV27	-	TRBJ2-7	CASRAGAQYYEQYF	TGTGCCAGCAGGGCAGGGGCCCAATACTACGAGCAGTACTTC
-	TRBV11-1	TRBD1	TRBJ2-1	CASSLGGQGYSSYNEQFF	TGTGCCAGCAGCTTAGGAGGACAGGGCTATAGCTCCTACAATGAGCAGTTCTTC
-	TRBV11-1	-	TRBJ1-2	CASSSNSYYGYTF	TGTGCCAGCAGCTCGAACAGCTACTATGGCTACACCTTC
-	TRBV21-1	-	TRBJ1-4	CASSTRTGGRKRNEKLFF	TGTGCCAGCAGTACTCGGACAGGGGGGAGGAAGAGAAATGAAAAACTGTTTTTT
-	TRBV7-8	TRBD1	TRBJ1-5	CASSPWDRRGQPQHF	TGTGCCAGCAGCCCCTGGGACAGGAGGGGTCAGCCCCAGCATTTT
few	TRBV6-6	-	TRBJ2-3	CASSPQRDTQYF	TGTGCCAGCAGTCCGCAGCGGGATACGCAGTATTTT
-	TRBV27	TRBD1	TRBJ2-5	CASGLDREETQYF	TGTGCCAGCGGTTTGGACAGGGAAGAGACCCAGTACTTC
few	TRBV4-2	-	TRBJ2-2	CASSQVRNRVDTGELFF	TGTGCCAGCAGCCAAGTACGAAACAGGGTCGACACCGGGGAGCTGTTTTTT